The TCR beta chain described here comes from a study of spatial heterogeneity in lung cancer. Time point denoted: sample taken at primary tumor resection. Researchers sequenced whole RNA taken from tumor, nontumor lung or frozen PBMC without sorting. Samples were obtained from some 70 donors, all untreated early-stage non-small cell lung cancer patients. The V gene lost 3 bases and the J gene lost 5 bases, with 13 bases spanning the gap. The germline V gene has CDR1 SGHVS and CDR2 FQNEAQ. The CDR3 consists of 14 residues. TCRdb redid the calling of the 5' RACE reads with MiXCR, one entry per CDR3 protein. Of roughly 75,000 distinct CDR3 sequences listed, about an eighth are singletons.

The sequencing used PBMCs, collected at surgery. The chain joins TRBV7-8 to TRBJ1-1; maybe TRBD1 (5 bases). This receptor was taken from a male donor with early-stage non-small cell lung cancer. The CDR3 DNA follows: TGTGCCAGCAGCTTGGTGGAAGGGGAGACTGAAGCTTTCTTT. Amino acid sequence: CASSLVEGETEAFF.